This T cell receptor beta chain was captured by sequencing in a study of T cells in localized non-small cell lung cancer. Study-wide points: Longer overall survival accompanied higher blood T cell density. Clonality of T cells reached its maximum in uninvolved adjacent lung, surpassing tumor.

Trimming pared 0 bases from V and 7 bases from J, leaving 14 bases between. This CDR3 comprises 14 residues. From germline, CDR1 is SGDLS and CDR2 YYNGEE. Notes on this clone: Its antigen is still unknown.

The method was immunoSEQ multiplex PCR; TCRdb's version includes in-frame clones alone and lacks a portion of them. The table shows some 2,700 clones, with approximately 25% occurring only once. The starting material was lung tumor tissue, obtained before any cancer treatment. The sequence came from a female donor over 55 with stage I lung adenocarcinoma. The V and J genes are TRBV9 and TRBJ2-7; D might be TRBD1 (6 bases). The CDR3, as DNA: TGTGCCAGCAGCGTAGGCTCAGGGGTGCGTGAGCAGTACTTC. This translates into CASSVGSGVREQYF.